This TCR beta chain was recovered during a study of cytomegalovirus exposure and HLA in healthy donors. Germline CDR1 and CDR2: LNHNV and YYDKDF (reference sequence). V dropped 0 bases and J dropped 8; count of bases not matched to a gene: 6. The CDR3 spans 15 residues. PCR was performed using 60 Vbeta and 13 Jbeta primers. Clones were read by immunoSEQ multiplex PCR, and TCRdb kept only the in-frame ones, dropping some. The table has roughly 130,000 clones, about four fifths seen once. This clonotype was obtained from a man aged 25-45 years in good health and CMV-seronegative. The V and J genes are TRBV15 and TRBJ2-1; TRBD2 agrees at 8 bases. The sequenced material came from PBMCs. The CDR3 is CATSRDPGTSYEQFF. The CDR3 region has the DNA TGTGCCACCAGCAGAGACCCCGGGACTAGTTATGAGCAGTTCTTC.